The 23 T cell receptor beta chains below were found in one sample sequenced in a study of OX40 agonist ivuxolimab in advanced cancers. Here immunoSEQ multiplex PCR was the method, and the copy in TCRdb shows in-frame clones only, minus some. The sample carries about 64,000 clones, approximately 90% recorded once. This sample comprised CD4+ or CD8+ T cells sorted from blood, obtained in a trial of the OX40 agonist ivuxolimab. These receptors were obtained from an adult with an advanced solid tumor such as melanoma, head and neck, liver or kidney cancer.

The chain joins TRBV5-1 to TRBJ2-7; possibly TRBD1 for D (5 bases). The length of the CDR3 is 14 residues. The germline CDR1 and CDR2 sequences are SGHRS and YFSETQ. The V end was cut by 0 bases, the J end by 6 bases, with 13 bases between. As DNA, the CDR3 is TGCGCCAGCAGCTTGGGGCAGGGTTATGGCGAGCAGTACTTC. It specifies CASSLGQGYGEQYF.

The CDR3 region has the DNA TGTGCCAGCAGTGTAAAGGCTGGACTAGCGGTCTACAATGAGCAGTTCTTC. Its translation: CASSVKAGLAVYNEQFF. The V and J genes are TRBV6-4 and TRBJ2-1, with TRBD2 identical over 10 bases. The CDR3 loop spans 17 amino acids. Germline lookup yields CDR1 MRHNA and CDR2 SNTAGT. The ends lost 4 bases at V and 3 bases at J; junction bases unmatched: 9.

The chain employs TRBV4-1 and TRBJ2-7; D unclear. Trimming took off 1 base at V and 4 bases at J, with 14 bases between the two ends. CDR1 and CDR2 (germline): MGHRA, YSYEKL. This CDR3 spans 15 amino acids. Here the CDR3 DNA reads TGCGCCAGCAGCCAAGTTCGTGGGGTGGGTTACGAGCAGTACTTC. Translating it yields CASSQVRGVGYEQYF.

This chain uses TRBV5-1 with TRBJ1-1, with D maybe TRBD1 (5 bases). Germline CDR1 reads SGHRS; CDR2 reads YFSETQ. V was clipped by 5 bases and J by 6 bases, with 17 bases between them. The CDR3 extends over 14 amino acids. This chain's CDR3 is CASSFDGGSAEAFF. CDR3 DNA: TGCGCCAGCAGTTTTGACGGGGGGAGCGCTGAAGCTTTCTTT.

This clone was seen a handful of times. J is TRBJ2-1 and V is TRBV7-2, with D perhaps TRBD2 (5 bases). Trimming took off 11 bases at V and 6 bases at J, with 11 bases between the two ends. Germline loops: CDR1 SGHTA, CDR2 FQGNSA. CDR3 size: 11 residues. This CDR3 is CAEGPSNEQFF. Here the CDR3 DNA reads TGTGCCGAGGGCCCCTCCAATGAGCAGTTCTTC. Variable domain in full (rest from reference TRBV7-2 and TRBJ2-1): GAGVSQSPSNKVTEKGKDVELRCDPISGHTALYWYRQSLGQGLEFLIYFQGNSAPDKSGLPSDRFSAERTGGSVSTLTIQRTQQEDSAVYLCAEGPSNEQFFGPGTRLTVL.

The rearrangement joins TRBV21-1 to TRBJ1-4; the table gives TRBD1 as D, unverified against the DNA. TRBV21-1 is flagged as a pseudogene. This CDR3 has 15 residues. DNA for the CDR3: TGTGCCAGCAGCAAAGGGGGACAGGGGATCGAAAAACTGTTTTTT. This gives the protein CASSKGGQGIEKLFF.

V and J are TRBV27 and TRBJ2-7; D is unclear. Deletions cut 5 bases from V and 4 bases from J, with 15 bases between. CDR1 MNHEY and CDR2 SMNVEV come from the germline V gene (reference sequence). CDR3 length: 14 residues. CDR3 amino acids: CASSQRQIRYEQYF. In DNA, the CDR3 is TGTGCCAGCAGTCAACGACAAATAAGGTACGAGCAGTACTTC.

The CDR3 region has the DNA TGTGCCTGGAGTGTGGAGCCTGAAGCTTTCTTT. Its protein is CAWSVEPEAFF. V gene TRBV30 combines with J gene TRBJ1-1; D not certain. CDR1 and CDR2 from the germline V gene are GTSNPN and SVGIG (reference sequence). V gave up 0 bases and J gave up 6 bases, with 5 bases separating them. The CDR3 consists of 11 residues.

This sequence joins TRBV6-5 and TRBJ2-1, with D perhaps matching TRBD2 (6 bases). V lost 6 bases and J lost 5, with 17 bases in between. Germline assignment: CDR1 MNHEY and CDR2 SVGAGI. The CDR3 is 15 amino acids. Written as DNA, the CDR3 is TGTGCCAGCAGACTCGGGGAAGGGACTGACAATGAGCAGTTCTTC. It specifies CASRLGEGTDNEQFF.

The chain has TRBV6-6 and TRBJ1-2; no definite D call. The V gene lost 0 bases and the J gene lost 0 bases, with 5 bases spanning the gap. The CDR3 consists of 14 residues. Germline V gene data show CDR1 as MNHNY and CDR2 as SVGAGI (reference sequence). CDR3 residues: CASSYSPPNYGYTF. CDR3 DNA: TGTGCCAGCAGTTACTCCCCACCTAACTATGGCTACACCTTC.

This chain joins TRBV14 and TRBJ2-3; 10 bases are a match to TRBD2. The CDR3 is made up of 16 amino acids. V lost 5 bases to trimming and J lost 3 bases; unmatched junction nucleotides: 8. Germline V CDR1 and CDR2: SGHDN, FVKESK. Here the CDR3 DNA reads TGTGCCAGCAGCAGGCCTCTAGCGGGAGCGACAGATACGCAGTATTTT. Translation gives CASSRPLAGATDTQYF.

This chain joins TRBV27 and TRBJ2-7; D might be TRBD1 (5 bases). V was pared by 6 bases and J by 6 bases, with 18 bases between. CDR1 is MNHEY, CDR2 SMNVEV, per germline (reference sequence). This CDR3 has 14 residues. The CDR3 DNA reads TGTGCCAGCAGGTACCCGGGTTCGCAGGGCGAGCAGTACTTC. Translating gives CASRYPGSQGEQYF.

The V gene is TRBV7-9, the J gene TRBJ1-1, with D hard to call. CDR1 and CDR2 from the germline V gene are SEHNR and FQNEAQ (reference sequence). The CDR3 is 15 residues long. Trimming removed 3 bases from V and 1 base from J, with 12 bases in between. This CDR3 reads CASSLIVRQNTEAFF. The CDR3 nucleotides read TGTGCCAGCAGCTTGATCGTGCGACAGAACACTGAAGCTTTCTTT.

The rearrangement uses TRBV4-2 and TRBJ2-3; D not resolved. The CDR3 covers 11 residues. Per the germline V gene, CDR1 is LGHNA and CDR2 is YNFKEQ. Trimming took off 8 bases at V and 4 bases at J, with 7 bases between the two ends. CDR3 nucleotides: TGTGCCAGCCGAATGGCAGATACGCAGTATTTT. Its protein is CASRMADTQYF.

V usage is TRBV14 and J usage is TRBJ2-7; D perhaps matches TRBD2 (6 bases). The CDR3 runs to 15 residues. Trimming pared 0 bases from V and 2 bases from J, leaving 11 bases between. Germline CDR1 and CDR2: SGHDN and FVKESK. CDR3 DNA sequence: TGTGCCAGCAGCCAAGATACTAGCTTCGCCTACGAGCAGTACTTC. Amino acid sequence: CASSQDTSFAYEQYF. Combining the CDR3 with reference TRBV14 and TRBJ2-7 gives the whole variable domain EAGVTQFPSHSVIEKGQTVTLRCDPISGHDNLYWYRRVMGKEIKFLLHFVKESKQDESGMPNNRFLAERTGGTYSTLKVQPAELEDSGVYFCASSQDTSFAYEQYFGPGTRLTVT.

The chain uses TRBV5-6 and TRBJ2-7; tentative D call: TRBD1 (6 bases). Germline loops: CDR1 SGHDT, CDR2 YYEEEE. The CDR3 runs 15 residues. The V end was cut by 0 bases, the J end by 3 bases, with 13 bases between. For the CDR3, the DNA is TGTGCCAGCAGCTTGGGCAGGGGAAATAGCTACGAGCAGTACTTC. It encodes CASSLGRGNSYEQYF. Full variable domain (outside the CDR3, taken from reference TRBV5-6 and TRBJ2-7): DAGVTQSPTHLIKTRGQQVTLRCSPKSGHDTVSWYQQALGQGPQFIFQYYEEEERQRGNFPDRFSGHQFPNYSSELNVNALLLGDSALYLCASSLGRGNSYEQYFGPGTRLTVT.

This clone was seen a single time. The chain is built from TRBV18 and TRBJ2-7; 11 nucleotides agree with TRBD1. The CDR3 contains 15 residues. Losses at the gene ends were 8 bases for V and 2 bases for J; bases not matched to a gene: 8. Germline lookup yields CDR1 KGHSH and CDR2 LQKENI. The CDR3 bases are TGTGCCAGCGAAGGGACAGGGGGAGTTACCTACGAGCAGTACTTC. Protein sequence: CASEGTGGVTYEQYF.

The chain recombines TRBV13 with TRBJ2-2; D unclear. The CDR3 is 14 amino acids. V was shortened by 5 bases and J by 7 bases, with 14 bases between the two germline ends. The germline V gene encodes CDR1 PRHDT and CDR2 FYEKMQ (reference sequence). CDR3: CASSLSLVGGELFF. DNA of the CDR3: TGTGCCAGCAGCCTGTCGTTGGTAGGCGGGGAGCTGTTTTTT.

This clone showed up just once. The J gene is TRBJ2-4, the V gene TRBV28; TRBD2 matches 7 bases. V lost 4 bases, J lost 0 bases, and 0 bases stayed unmatched. The CDR3 is 14 residues long. In germline, CDR1 is MDHEN, CDR2 SYDVKM. CDR3 DNA sequence: TGTGCCAGCAGTTGGGGGGGAGCCAAAAACATTCAGTACTTC. Protein sequence: CASSWGGAKNIQYF.

The chain uses TRBV7-3 and TRBJ2-2; TRBD1 is a possible D gene (6 bases). Germline V gene sequence: CDR1 SGHTA, CDR2 FQGTGA. The CDR3 sequence is 13 residues long. V shed 10 bases and J shed 2 bases, with 11 bases lying between them. CDR3 bases: TGTGCCACCCGGACAGCAAACACCGGGGAGCTGTTTTTT. This encodes CATRTANTGELFF.

The CDR3 sequence is CASETLAGPYNEQFF. As DNA, the CDR3 is TGTGCCAGTGAGACTCTCGCGGGCCCCTACAATGAGCAGTTCTTC. This chain joins TRBV19 and TRBJ2-1; TRBD2 is a possible D gene (5 bases). Per germline, CDR1 LNHDA and CDR2 SQIVND (reference sequence). The CDR3 loop spans 15 amino acids. Trimming took off 8 bases at V and 2 bases at J, with 16 bases between the two ends.

The sample holds one count of this clone. This sequence joins TRBV7-3 and TRBJ2-1; 12 bases fit TRBD2. The ends lost 5 bases at V and 2 bases at J; junction bases unmatched: 4. The CDR3 runs 16 residues. Per the germline V gene, CDR1 is SGHTA and CDR2 is FQGTGA. This chain's CDR3 is CASSPGLAGPYNEQFF. The CDR3 DNA reads TGTGCCAGCAGCCCGGGACTAGCGGGCCCCTACAATGAGCAGTTCTTC. The complete variable domain, with remaining parts taken from reference TRBV7-3 and TRBJ2-1, reads GAGVSQTPSNKVTEKGKYVELRCDPISGHTALYWYRQSLGQGPEFLIYFQGTGAADDSGLPNDRFFAVRPEGSVSTLKIQRTERGDSAVYLCASSPGLAGPYNEQFFGPGTRLTVL.

The chain links TRBV6-5 to TRBJ2-7, with 7 bases aligning to TRBD1. CDR3 length equals 14 residues. Germline CDR1 reads MNHEY; CDR2 reads SVGAGI. V lost 6 bases to trimming and J lost 2 bases; unmatched junction nucleotides: 7. This CDR3 is CASRIPGQTYEQYF. As DNA, the CDR3 is TGTGCCAGCAGAATCCCGGGACAGACCTACGAGCAGTACTTC.